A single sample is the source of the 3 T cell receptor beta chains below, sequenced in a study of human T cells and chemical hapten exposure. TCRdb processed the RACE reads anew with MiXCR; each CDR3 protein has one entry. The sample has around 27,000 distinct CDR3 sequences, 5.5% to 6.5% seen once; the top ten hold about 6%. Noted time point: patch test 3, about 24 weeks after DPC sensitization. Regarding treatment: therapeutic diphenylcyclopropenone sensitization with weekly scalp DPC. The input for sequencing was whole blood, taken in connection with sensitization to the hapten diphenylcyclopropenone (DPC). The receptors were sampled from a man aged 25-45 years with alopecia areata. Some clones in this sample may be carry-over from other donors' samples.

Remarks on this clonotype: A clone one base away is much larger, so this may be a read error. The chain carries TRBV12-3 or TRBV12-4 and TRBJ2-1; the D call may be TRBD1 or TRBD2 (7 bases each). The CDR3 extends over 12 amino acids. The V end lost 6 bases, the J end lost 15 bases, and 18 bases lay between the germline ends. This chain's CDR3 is CASSPNPRGGFF. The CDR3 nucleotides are TGTGCCAGCAGCCCAAATCCCAGGGGGGGGTTCTTC.

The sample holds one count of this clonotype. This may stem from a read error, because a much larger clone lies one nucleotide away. The DNA for the CDR3 is TGTGCCACCAGTGCCCGGTCAGGGCGAGCTTTCTTT. This translates into CATSARSGRAFF. The gene calls are TRBV24-1 and TRBJ1-1; TRBD1 is a possible D gene (5 bases). V was shortened by 5 bases and J by 10 bases, with 13 bases between the two germline ends. CDR1 is KGHDR, CDR2 SFDVKD, per germline. The CDR3 sequence is 12 residues long.

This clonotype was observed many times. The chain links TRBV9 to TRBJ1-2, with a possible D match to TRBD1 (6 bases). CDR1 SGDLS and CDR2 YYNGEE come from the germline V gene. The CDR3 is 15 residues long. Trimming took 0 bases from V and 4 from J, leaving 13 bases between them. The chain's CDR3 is CASSVEGGAGYGYTF. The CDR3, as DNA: TGTGCCAGCAGCGTAGAGGGGGGCGCAGGCTATGGCTACACCTTC. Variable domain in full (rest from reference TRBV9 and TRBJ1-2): DSGVTQTPKHLITATGQRVTLRCSPRSGDLSVYWYQQSLDQGLQFLIQYYNGEERAKGNILERFSAQQFPDLHSELNLSSLELGDSALYFCASSVEGGAGYGYTFGSGTRLTVV.